A selection of T cell receptor beta chains follows, all from one sample in a study of glioma-infiltrating T cells. TCRdb reprocessed the multiplex PCR reads via MiXCR and lists one record per CDR3 protein. Among around 170,000 distinct CDR3 sequences listed, around 40% were seen once. The sample taken for sequencing was glioma tissue, nonneoplastic brain tissue, or PBMCs (not recorded which). These receptors originate from a human donor with low-grade glioma or glioblastoma, undergoing nonglioma brain surgery, or in good health (not recorded which). CDR3s include the opening cysteine and the closing phenylalanine or tryptophan. The D gene is left open where the match is weak. Size is stated for part of the rows, as once, few or many counts, or as a class when the clone is expanded.

j_call: TRBJ2-6
d_call: .
v_call: TRBV28
clone_size: .
cdr3_nt: TGTGCCAGCAGCACTACCCGCCGGGGGGCCAACGTCCTGACTTTC
cdr3_aa: CASSTTRRGANVLTF

j_call: TRBJ1-1
d_call: .
v_call: TRBV19
clone_size: many
cdr3_nt: TGTGCCAGTAGGCGAAGGGTACGAACTGAAGCTTTCTTT
cdr3_aa: CASRRRVRTEAFF

j_call: TRBJ2-2
d_call: .
v_call: TRBV6-1
clone_size: .
cdr3_nt: TGTGCCAGCAGTGAAGCATGGGGATGGGAGGCGAACACCGGGGAGATGTTCTTT
cdr3_aa: CASSEAWGWEANTGEMFF

j_call: TRBJ2-3
d_call: TRBD2
v_call: TRBV19
clone_size: .
cdr3_nt: TGTGCCAGTAGTGTGGGACTAGCAGATACGCAGTATTTT
cdr3_aa: CASSVGLADTQYF

j_call: TRBJ1-6
d_call: .
v_call: TRBV2
clone_size: .
cdr3_nt: TGTGCCAGCAGTGAAGCGGGACACGGAACCTCACCCCTCCACTTT
cdr3_aa: CASSEAGHGTSPLHF

j_call: TRBJ2-1
d_call: .
v_call: TRBV14
clone_size: many
cdr3_nt: TGTGCCAGCAGCCAAGAAGGCGCCCCATCGTTGGAGTTCTTC
cdr3_aa: CASSQEGAPSLEFF

j_call: TRBJ2-3
d_call: .
v_call: TRBV12-3/TRBV12-4
clone_size: few
cdr3_nt: TGTGCCAGCAGTCCGGACGAGTCCATCACAGATACGCAGTATTTT
cdr3_aa: CASSPDESITDTQYF

j_call: TRBJ2-1
d_call: .
v_call: TRBV29-1
clone_size: .
cdr3_nt: TGCAGCGTTGAAGATCCGTGGGCCCACAATGATCAGTTCTTC
cdr3_aa: CSVEDPWAHNDQFF

j_call: TRBJ2-3
d_call: .
v_call: TRBV3-1
clone_size: .
cdr3_nt: TGTGCCAGCAGCCAAGATAGATCCCCGGCAGGTGCAGATACGCAGTATTTT
cdr3_aa: CASSQDRSPAGADTQYF

j_call: TRBJ2-7
d_call: TRBD2
v_call: TRBV27
clone_size: .
cdr3_nt: TGTGCCAGCGCGGACCGAGCGGGAGCTGTCTCGCAGTACTTC
cdr3_aa: CASADRAGAVSQYF

j_call: TRBJ2-1
d_call: .
v_call: TRBV11-2
clone_size: .
cdr3_nt: TGTGCCAGCAGCTTAGACCCCCCGGGCGGAGCGACGGATGAGCAGTTCTTC
cdr3_aa: CASSLDPPGGATDEQFF

j_call: TRBJ1-3
d_call: .
v_call: TRBV7-9
clone_size: many
cdr3_nt: TGTGCCAGCAGCTTAGCGGGAGAAACCATATATTTT
cdr3_aa: CASSLAGETIYF

j_call: TRBJ2-3
d_call: .
v_call: TRBV28
clone_size: .
cdr3_nt: TGTGGCAGTCCCCGGACAGTTTCGGATATGGCAGATACGCAGTATTTT
cdr3_aa: CGSPRTVSDMADTQYF

j_call: TRBJ2-5
d_call: .
v_call: TRBV6-2/TRBV6-3
clone_size: .
cdr3_nt: TGTGCCAGCAGACGGTCACGGACCCAGTACTTC
cdr3_aa: CASRRSRTQYF

j_call: TRBJ2-3
d_call: TRBD2
v_call: TRBV7-9
clone_size: few
cdr3_nt: TGTGCCAGCAGCTCACTGACTAGCGGGGGCACAGATACGCAGTATTTT
cdr3_aa: CASSSLTSGGTDTQYF

j_call: TRBJ1-3
d_call: TRBD1
v_call: TRBV12-3/TRBV12-4
clone_size: few
cdr3_nt: TGTGCCAGCAGTTTCCAGGGGGGACGAAACACCATATATTTT
cdr3_aa: CASSFQGGRNTIYF

j_call: TRBJ2-1
d_call: .
v_call: TRBV6-1
clone_size: .
cdr3_nt: TGTGCCAGCACTAGAACCTACAGGGCCGACTACAATGAGCAGTTCTTC
cdr3_aa: CASTRTYRADYNEQFF

j_call: TRBJ2-1
d_call: .
v_call: TRBV2
clone_size: few
cdr3_nt: TGTGCCAGCAGTGACCCGACACGGAATGAGCAGTTCTTC
cdr3_aa: CASSDPTRNEQFF

j_call: TRBJ2-7
d_call: TRBD2
v_call: TRBV27
clone_size: many
cdr3_nt: TGTGCCAGCAGTTTTGGGACTAGCGAGCAGTACTTC
cdr3_aa: CASSFGTSEQYF

j_call: TRBJ1-1
d_call: .
v_call: TRBV7-3
clone_size: .
cdr3_nt: TGTTCCAGCAGCTTAGGAGTCGCCACTGAAGCTTTCTTT
cdr3_aa: CSSSLGVATEAFF

j_call: TRBJ2-1
d_call: .
v_call: TRBV12-3/TRBV12-4
clone_size: .
cdr3_nt: TGTGCCAGCAGTACCAGGGCCCTATACAATGAGCAGTTCTTC
cdr3_aa: CASSTRALYNEQFF

j_call: TRBJ2-1
d_call: .
v_call: TRBV28
clone_size: many
cdr3_nt: TGTGCCACAAGTAGAGCCTCCTACAATGAGCAGTTCTTC
cdr3_aa: CATSRASYNEQFF

j_call: TRBJ2-3
d_call: TRBD1
v_call: TRBV7-8
clone_size: many
cdr3_nt: TGTGCCAGCAGCCCTGGACAGGGGGCGGATACGCAGTATTTT
cdr3_aa: CASSPGQGADTQYF

j_call: TRBJ2-1
d_call: .
v_call: TRBV7-3
clone_size: many
cdr3_nt: TGTGCCAGCAGCCGAGGTGGTGAGCAGTTCTTC
cdr3_aa: CASSRGGEQFF

j_call: TRBJ2-5
d_call: .
v_call: TRBV20-1
clone_size: many
cdr3_nt: TGCAGTGCTAGAGAGCCCGGAGGGGAGACCCAGTACTTC
cdr3_aa: CSAREPGGETQYF

j_call: TRBJ2-5
d_call: .
v_call: TRBV14
clone_size: once
cdr3_nt: TGTGCCAGCAGTCTAGGGTTTCAGCAAGAGACCCAGTACTTC
cdr3_aa: CASSLGFQQETQYF

j_call: TRBJ1-3
d_call: .
v_call: TRBV2
clone_size: .
cdr3_nt: TGTGCCAGCAGTGAAGGACAGAGCTCTGGAAACACCATATATTTT
cdr3_aa: CASSEGQSSGNTIYF

j_call: TRBJ2-6
d_call: .
v_call: TRBV6-1
clone_size: many
cdr3_nt: TGTGCCAGCAGTGCTTCTGGGGCCAACGTCCTGACTTTC
cdr3_aa: CASSASGANVLTF

j_call: TRBJ2-5
d_call: .
v_call: TRBV29-1
clone_size: few
cdr3_nt: TGCAGCGTTTTCCCAACCGGACAGAAACAAGAGACCCAGTACTTC
cdr3_aa: CSVFPTGQKQETQYF

j_call: TRBJ1-5
d_call: TRBD1
v_call: TRBV7-8
clone_size: many
cdr3_nt: TGTGCCAGCAGCTTGACAGGGTCCCATCAGCCCCAGCATTTT
cdr3_aa: CASSLTGSHQPQHF

j_call: TRBJ2-1
d_call: .
v_call: TRBV20-1
clone_size: many
cdr3_nt: TGCAGTGCTAGGACCACCATGGATGAGCAGTTCTTC
cdr3_aa: CSARTTMDEQFF

j_call: TRBJ2-1
d_call: TRBD1
v_call: TRBV3-1
clone_size: few
cdr3_nt: TGTGCCAGCAGCCGGACAGGGACGGGCGGTGAGCAGTTCTTC
cdr3_aa: CASSRTGTGGEQFF

j_call: TRBJ1-4
d_call: .
v_call: TRBV19
clone_size: many
cdr3_nt: TGTGCCAGTAGTATCTGGGCCAATAATGAAAAACTGTTTTTT
cdr3_aa: CASSIWANNEKLFF

j_call: TRBJ2-3
d_call: TRBD1
v_call: TRBV4-1
clone_size: many
cdr3_nt: TGCGCCAGCAGTCCCTTTCCCAGGGGGATGGGTACGCAGTATTTT
cdr3_aa: CASSPFPRGMGTQYF

j_call: TRBJ1-5
d_call: .
v_call: TRBV20-1
clone_size: many
cdr3_nt: TGCAGTGCTCACGGGGGAGTTGGCAATCAGCCCCAGCATTTT
cdr3_aa: CSAHGGVGNQPQHF

j_call: TRBJ2-1
d_call: TRBD2
v_call: TRBV6-1
clone_size: many
cdr3_nt: TGTGCCAGCAGTCGTAGCGGGAGTACCTACAATGAGCAGTTCTTC
cdr3_aa: CASSRSGSTYNEQFF

j_call: TRBJ1-3
d_call: .
v_call: TRBV9
clone_size: .
cdr3_nt: TGTGCCAGCAGCGCCCGGGGGGACGGCTCTGGAAACACCATATATTTT
cdr3_aa: CASSARGDGSGNTIYF

j_call: TRBJ1-4
d_call: .
v_call: TRBV20-1
clone_size: medium-sized
cdr3_nt: TGCAGTGCTAGAGAGTTAAGGGGCTCTAATGAAAAACTGTTTTTT
cdr3_aa: CSARELRGSNEKLFF

j_call: TRBJ1-5
d_call: .
v_call: TRBV28
clone_size: .
cdr3_nt: TGTGCCAGCAGTTTTCGTCAGGTGGGGAATCAGACCCAGCATTTT
cdr3_aa: CASSFRQVGNQTQHF

j_call: TRBJ1-5
d_call: TRBD1
v_call: TRBV19
clone_size: .
cdr3_nt: TGTGCCAGTAGTACCGTGTGGGACAGCCAAAATCAGCCCCAGCATTTT
cdr3_aa: CASSTVWDSQNQPQHF

j_call: TRBJ2-5
d_call: .
v_call: TRBV7-9
clone_size: .
cdr3_nt: TGTGCCATCAGCAAAAGCAGAACCTCACGGGAGACCCAGTACTTC
cdr3_aa: CAISKSRTSRETQYF

j_call: TRBJ2-7
d_call: TRBD2
v_call: TRBV28
clone_size: many
cdr3_nt: TGTGCCAGCAGTGTTGGACTAGCACGGGACGAGCAGTACTTC
cdr3_aa: CASSVGLARDEQYF

j_call: TRBJ1-6
d_call: TRBD1
v_call: TRBV6-1
clone_size: many
cdr3_nt: TGTGCCAGCAGACTTAAGGGGGGACAGAATAATTCACCCCTCCACTTT
cdr3_aa: CASRLKGGQNNSPLHF

j_call: TRBJ1-4
d_call: TRBD1
v_call: TRBV29-1
clone_size: .
cdr3_nt: TGCAGCGTTGAAGTGACAGGGGGGGAAGAAAAACTGTTTTTT
cdr3_aa: CSVEVTGGEEKLFF

j_call: TRBJ2-1
d_call: .
v_call: TRBV7-2
clone_size: many
cdr3_nt: TGTGCCAGCAGCGGGGCGGGCGGCTCCTACAATGAGCAGTTCTTC
cdr3_aa: CASSGAGGSYNEQFF

j_call: TRBJ2-3
d_call: TRBD2
v_call: TRBV6-6
clone_size: .
cdr3_nt: TGTGCCAGCAGTTACTCCACACTAGCGGGAGGTACGCAGTATTTT
cdr3_aa: CASSYSTLAGGTQYF

j_call: TRBJ2-5
d_call: .
v_call: TRBV7-3
clone_size: few
cdr3_nt: TGTGCCAGCAGCTTAAATGGCAGGGCTCAAGAGACCCAGTACTTC
cdr3_aa: CASSLNGRAQETQYF

j_call: TRBJ1-5
d_call: .
v_call: TRBV27
clone_size: .
cdr3_nt: TGTGCCAGCAGCCAAGATGGCAATCAGCACCAGCATTTT
cdr3_aa: CASSQDGNQHQHF

j_call: TRBJ1-6
d_call: TRBD1
v_call: TRBV15
clone_size: .
cdr3_nt: TGTGCCACCAGTCAGGGACAGATTAATTCACCCCTCCAATTT
cdr3_aa: CATSQGQINSPLQF

j_call: TRBJ2-7
d_call: TRBD2
v_call: TRBV2
clone_size: few
cdr3_nt: TGTGCCAGCCGGGCTAGCGGAACCTACGAGCAGTACTTC
cdr3_aa: CASRASGTYEQYF

j_call: TRBJ1-1
d_call: .
v_call: TRBV7-9
clone_size: once
cdr3_nt: TGTGCCAGCAGTTTACAGGGAACCCTTACCGAGCAGTTCTTT
cdr3_aa: CASSLQGTLTEQFF

j_call: TRBJ1-3
d_call: .
v_call: TRBV20-1
clone_size: many
cdr3_nt: TGCAGTGCTCTATTCGGAAACACCATATATTTT
cdr3_aa: CSALFGNTIYF